This is a list of T cell receptor beta chains from one sample in a study of radiotherapy plus CTLA-4 blockade in lung cancer. Assay used: immunoSEQ multiplex PCR; TCRdb lists only in-frame clones, some missing. The sample lists about 72,000 clones, around 81% occurring once. This specimen was peripheral blood, taken from a patient treated with radiotherapy plus ipilimumab. These receptors originate from a human donor with non-small cell lung cancer who had a partial response to radiotherapy plus ipilimumab. Both conserved end residues are part of each CDR3. The D gene is left open where the match is weak. Rows may omit the clone size; those that give it use once, few, many or a size class.

cdr3_aa: CASSLDGQTSGANVLTF
cdr3_nt: TGCGCCAGCAGCTTGGACGGACAGACCTCTGGGGCCAACGTCCTGACTTTC
clone_size: NA
j_call: TRBJ2-6
v_call: TRBV5-1
d_call: NA

cdr3_aa: CASSFYPDQPQHF
cdr3_nt: TGTGCCAGCAGCTTTTATCCCGATCAGCCCCAGCATTTT
clone_size: NA
j_call: TRBJ1-5
v_call: TRBV5-5
d_call: NA

cdr3_aa: CASSGQVNTEAFF
cdr3_nt: TGCGCCAGCTCGGGACAGGTGAACACTGAAGCTTTCTTT
clone_size: NA
j_call: TRBJ1-1
v_call: TRBV5-1
d_call: TRBD1

cdr3_aa: CASSLTGLAGVSYEQYF
cdr3_nt: TGTGCCAGCAGCTTAACGGGACTAGCGGGGGTCTCCTACGAGCAGTACTTC
clone_size: NA
j_call: TRBJ2-7
v_call: TRBV11-3
d_call: TRBD2

cdr3_aa: CASSWGTASNEQFF
cdr3_nt: TGCGCCAGCAGCTGGGGGACTGCGAGCAATGAGCAGTTCTTC
clone_size: few
j_call: TRBJ2-1
v_call: TRBV5-1
d_call: NA

cdr3_aa: CASPGQGYGYTF
cdr3_nt: TGTGCTTCGCCGGGACAGGGGTATGGCTACACCTTC
clone_size: NA
j_call: TRBJ1-2
v_call: TRBV30
d_call: TRBD1

cdr3_aa: CASSKPTGGWSSQPQHF
cdr3_nt: TGTGCCAGCAGCAAGCCGACAGGGGGCTGGAGTAGTCAGCCCCAGCATTTT
clone_size: NA
j_call: TRBJ1-5
v_call: TRBV5-6
d_call: TRBD1

cdr3_aa: CASSPAGRGYEQYF
cdr3_nt: TGTGCCAGCTCACCTGCGGGCAGAGGATACGAGCAGTACTTC
clone_size: NA
j_call: TRBJ2-7
v_call: TRBV18
d_call: NA

cdr3_aa: CASSGQGLYF
cdr3_nt: TGTGCCAGTTCTGGACAGGGTCTGTACTTC
clone_size: NA
j_call: TRBJ2-7
v_call: TRBV19
d_call: TRBD1

cdr3_aa: CSGGVSYGYTF
cdr3_nt: TGCAGTGGGGGAGTTAGCTATGGCTACACCTTC
clone_size: NA
j_call: TRBJ1-2
v_call: TRBV20-1
d_call: NA

cdr3_aa: CAIRDTFGSDQPQHF
cdr3_nt: TGTGCCATCAGGGACACCTTCGGAAGCGATCAGCCCCAGCATTTT
clone_size: NA
j_call: TRBJ1-5
v_call: TRBV10-3
d_call: NA

cdr3_aa: CASSPGGPPYEQYF
cdr3_nt: TGTGCCAGCTCACCAGGCGGGCCCCCTTACGAGCAGTACTTC
clone_size: NA
j_call: TRBJ2-7
v_call: TRBV18
d_call: NA

cdr3_aa: CASSPLDNYEQYF
cdr3_nt: TGTGCCAGCTCACCGCTCGACAACTACGAGCAGTACTTC
clone_size: NA
j_call: TRBJ2-7
v_call: TRBV18
d_call: NA

cdr3_aa: CASSFNREGNQPQHF
cdr3_nt: TGTGCCAGCAGCTTTAATCGGGAGGGGAATCAGCCCCAGCATTTT
clone_size: once
j_call: TRBJ1-5
v_call: TRBV5-4
d_call: NA

cdr3_aa: CAWGPGYTEAFF
cdr3_nt: TGTGCCTGGGGGCCCGGCTACACTGAAGCTTTCTTT
clone_size: NA
j_call: TRBJ1-1
v_call: TRBV30
d_call: NA

cdr3_aa: CASSLSEGTGTGVHEQYF
cdr3_nt: TGTGCCAGCAGCCTCTCAGAGGGAACCGGGACAGGGGTGCACGAGCAGTACTTC
clone_size: few
j_call: TRBJ2-7
v_call: TRBV4-2
d_call: TRBD1

cdr3_aa: CATSRDRYNEQYF
cdr3_nt: TGTGCCACCTCACGGGACAGGTACAACGAGCAGTACTTC
clone_size: few
j_call: TRBJ2-7
v_call: TRBV19
d_call: TRBD1

cdr3_aa: CASSLWAGGNEQFF
cdr3_nt: TGTGCCAGCAGCTTATGGGCAGGGGGCAATGAGCAGTTCTTC
clone_size: NA
j_call: TRBJ2-1
v_call: TRBV11-2
d_call: TRBD1

cdr3_aa: CASSLNYRVRGQPQHF
cdr3_nt: TGTGCCAGCAGCCTAAATTACAGGGTTAGGGGACAGCCCCAGCATTTT
clone_size: NA
j_call: TRBJ1-5
v_call: TRBV7-7
d_call: NA

cdr3_aa: CASSFRGIEGSEQYF
cdr3_nt: TGTGCCAGCAGTTTCAGGGGGATTGAGGGATCCGAGCAGTACTTC
clone_size: NA
j_call: TRBJ2-7
v_call: TRBV6-5
d_call: TRBD1

cdr3_aa: CASRSRLAGGGELFF
cdr3_nt: TGTGCCAGCAGAAGTCGACTAGCGGGAGGTGGGGAGCTGTTTTTT
clone_size: NA
j_call: TRBJ2-2
v_call: TRBV4-2
d_call: TRBD2

cdr3_aa: CANKGQGNTIYF
cdr3_nt: TGTGCCAACAAGGGACAGGGAAACACCATATATTTT
clone_size: few
j_call: TRBJ1-3
v_call: TRBV19
d_call: TRBD1

cdr3_aa: CASSQEGTTSGQTYEQYF
cdr3_nt: TGCGCCAGCAGCCAAGAGGGAACCACTAGCGGGCAAACCTACGAGCAGTACTTC
clone_size: once
j_call: TRBJ2-7
v_call: TRBV4-1
d_call: TRBD2

cdr3_aa: CASSVVPRSMNTEAFF
cdr3_nt: TGTGCCAGCAGCGTAGTTCCCCGGAGCATGAACACTGAAGCTTTCTTT
clone_size: NA
j_call: TRBJ1-1
v_call: TRBV9
d_call: NA

cdr3_aa: CASSIGQGRINTEAFF
cdr3_nt: TGTGCCAGCTCAATTGGACAGGGCAGGATTAACACTGAAGCTTTCTTT
clone_size: NA
j_call: TRBJ1-1
v_call: TRBV18
d_call: TRBD1

cdr3_aa: CASSILAGGTPRYNEQFF
cdr3_nt: TGCGCCAGCAGCATACTAGCGGGAGGTACACCCAGATACAATGAGCAGTTCTTC
clone_size: NA
j_call: TRBJ2-1
v_call: TRBV5-1
d_call: TRBD2

cdr3_aa: CASSQDPGQGSGELFF
cdr3_nt: TGTGCCAGCAGCCAAGATCCGGGACAGGGTTCCGGGGAGCTGTTTTTT
clone_size: NA
j_call: TRBJ2-2
v_call: TRBV4-2
d_call: TRBD1

cdr3_aa: CASSKKGLAGNTGELFF
cdr3_nt: TGCGCCAGCAGCAAAAAAGGGCTAGCGGGGAACACCGGGGAGCTGTTTTTT
clone_size: few
j_call: TRBJ2-2
v_call: TRBV4-1
d_call: TRBD2

cdr3_aa: CASGSDQAEQFF
cdr3_nt: TGTGCTAGTGGTTCCGACCAGGCTGAGCAGTTCTTC
clone_size: NA
j_call: TRBJ2-1
v_call: TRBV12-5
d_call: NA

cdr3_aa: CASSFSGSGTGELFF
cdr3_nt: TGTGCCAGCAGCTTTAGCGGGAGTGGCACCGGGGAGCTGTTTTTT
clone_size: NA
j_call: TRBJ2-2
v_call: TRBV7-8
d_call: TRBD2

cdr3_aa: CASSLAPAGTSDSYEQYF
cdr3_nt: TGCGCCAGCAGCTTGGCACCGGCCGGGACTAGCGACTCCTACGAGCAGTACTTC
clone_size: NA
j_call: TRBJ2-7
v_call: TRBV5-1
d_call: TRBD2

cdr3_aa: CASSAQGTDTQYF
cdr3_nt: TGTGCCAGCAGTGCTCAGGGCACAGATACGCAGTATTTT
clone_size: once
j_call: TRBJ2-3
v_call: TRBV2
d_call: NA

cdr3_aa: CATARGQGNTGELFF
cdr3_nt: TGTGCCACGGCCCGGGGACAGGGTAACACCGGGGAGCTGTTTTTT
clone_size: NA
j_call: TRBJ2-2
v_call: TRBV5-4
d_call: TRBD1

cdr3_aa: CASSLAAGELPEAFF
cdr3_nt: TGCGCCAGCTCGCTGGCCGCAGGGGAACTCCCTGAAGCTTTCTTT
clone_size: NA
j_call: TRBJ1-1
v_call: TRBV5-1
d_call: NA

cdr3_aa: CASSQEPRVAGGGYEQYF
cdr3_nt: TGTGCCAGCAGCCAAGAGCCCCGGGTGGCGGGAGGTGGCTACGAGCAGTACTTC
clone_size: NA
j_call: TRBJ2-7
v_call: TRBV4-2
d_call: TRBD2

cdr3_aa: CASSLRTGGGETQYF
cdr3_nt: TGCGCCAGCAGCCTGCGGACAGGGGGTGGAGAGACCCAGTACTTC
clone_size: NA
j_call: TRBJ2-5
v_call: TRBV5-1
d_call: TRBD1

cdr3_aa: CASSLERGVGEAFF
cdr3_nt: TGTGCCAGCAGCTTAGAGCGGGGGGTTGGTGAAGCTTTCTTT
clone_size: few
j_call: TRBJ1-1
v_call: TRBV7-9
d_call: NA

cdr3_aa: CASSFSASYTDTQYF
cdr3_nt: TGTGCCAGCAGCTTCTCCGCTAGTTACACAGATACGCAGTATTTT
clone_size: NA
j_call: TRBJ2-3
v_call: TRBV11-2
d_call: NA

cdr3_aa: CASRLTVFGGYTF
cdr3_nt: TGTGCCAGCCGATTGACAGTTTTCGGTGGCTACACCTTC
clone_size: NA
j_call: TRBJ1-2
v_call: TRBV6-5
d_call: NA

cdr3_aa: CASSNPRGRQETQYF
cdr3_nt: TGTGCCAGCAGTAACCCCAGGGGCCGTCAAGAGACCCAGTACTTC
clone_size: NA
j_call: TRBJ2-5
v_call: TRBV25-1
d_call: NA

cdr3_aa: CASSFSDRRTLEQYF
cdr3_nt: TGTGCCAGCAGTTTTTCGGACAGACGGACTTTAGAGCAGTACTTC
clone_size: few
j_call: TRBJ2-7
v_call: TRBV27
d_call: NA